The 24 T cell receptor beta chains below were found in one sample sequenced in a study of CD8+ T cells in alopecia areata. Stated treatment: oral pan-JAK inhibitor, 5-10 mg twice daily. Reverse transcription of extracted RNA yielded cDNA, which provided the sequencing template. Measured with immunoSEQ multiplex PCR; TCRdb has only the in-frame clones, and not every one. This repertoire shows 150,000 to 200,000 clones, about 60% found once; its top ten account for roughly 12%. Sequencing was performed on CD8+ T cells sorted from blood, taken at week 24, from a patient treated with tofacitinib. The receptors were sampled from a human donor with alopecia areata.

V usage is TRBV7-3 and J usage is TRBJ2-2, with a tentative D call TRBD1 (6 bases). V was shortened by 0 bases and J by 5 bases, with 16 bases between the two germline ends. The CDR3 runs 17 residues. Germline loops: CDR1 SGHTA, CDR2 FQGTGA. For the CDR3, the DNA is TGTGCCAGCAGCTTAACGAAACAGGGTGGTTGGACCGGGGAGCTGTTTTTT. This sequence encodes CASSLTKQGGWTGELFF.

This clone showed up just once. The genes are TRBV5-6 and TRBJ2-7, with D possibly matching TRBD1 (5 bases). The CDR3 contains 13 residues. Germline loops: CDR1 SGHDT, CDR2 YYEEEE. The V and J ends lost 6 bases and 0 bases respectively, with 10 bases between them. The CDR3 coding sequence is TGTGCCAGCACTCTGGGGCTCTCCTACGAGCAGTACTTC. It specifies CASTLGLSYEQYF.

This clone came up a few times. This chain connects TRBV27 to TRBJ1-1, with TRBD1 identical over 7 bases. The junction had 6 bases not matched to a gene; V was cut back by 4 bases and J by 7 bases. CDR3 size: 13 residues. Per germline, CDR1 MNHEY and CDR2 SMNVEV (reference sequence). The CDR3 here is CASSYRGSLEAFF. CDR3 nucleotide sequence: TGTGCCAGCAGTTACAGGGGTAGTCTTGAAGCTTTCTTT.

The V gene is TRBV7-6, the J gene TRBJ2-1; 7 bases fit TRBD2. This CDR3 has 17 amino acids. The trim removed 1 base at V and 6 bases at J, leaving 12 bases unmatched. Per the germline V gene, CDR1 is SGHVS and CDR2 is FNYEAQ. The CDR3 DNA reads TGTGCCAGCAGCTTAGTTAGTGACGGGGGGTTTAGCAATGAGCAGTTCTTC. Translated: CASSLVSDGGFSNEQFF.

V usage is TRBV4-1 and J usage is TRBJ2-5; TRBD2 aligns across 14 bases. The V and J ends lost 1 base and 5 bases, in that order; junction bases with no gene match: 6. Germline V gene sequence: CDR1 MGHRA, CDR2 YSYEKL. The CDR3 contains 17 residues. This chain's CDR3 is CASSQATSGGALETQYF. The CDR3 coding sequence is TGCGCCAGCAGCCAAGCGACTAGCGGGGGGGCGTTGGAGACCCAGTACTTC.

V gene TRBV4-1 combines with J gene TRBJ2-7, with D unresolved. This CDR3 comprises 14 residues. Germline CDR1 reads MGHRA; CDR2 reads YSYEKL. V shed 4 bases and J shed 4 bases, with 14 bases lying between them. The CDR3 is CASSLQQGPYEQYF. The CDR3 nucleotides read TGCGCCAGCAGCCTACAACAAGGGCCTTACGAGCAGTACTTC.

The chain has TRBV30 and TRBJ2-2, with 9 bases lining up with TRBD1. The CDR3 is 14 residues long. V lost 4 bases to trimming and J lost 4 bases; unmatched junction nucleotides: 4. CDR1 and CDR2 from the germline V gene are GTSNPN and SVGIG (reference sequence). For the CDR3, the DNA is TGTGCCTGGACCGACAGGGGGAGCACCGGGGAGCTGTTTTTT. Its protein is CAWTDRGSTGELFF.

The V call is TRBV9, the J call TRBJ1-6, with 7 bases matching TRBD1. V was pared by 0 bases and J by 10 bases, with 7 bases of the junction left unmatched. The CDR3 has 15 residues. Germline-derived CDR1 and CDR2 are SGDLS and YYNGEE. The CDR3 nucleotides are TGTGCCAGCAGCGTAGGACAGGGACGGGGATCACCCCTCCACTTT. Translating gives CASSVGQGRGSPLHF.

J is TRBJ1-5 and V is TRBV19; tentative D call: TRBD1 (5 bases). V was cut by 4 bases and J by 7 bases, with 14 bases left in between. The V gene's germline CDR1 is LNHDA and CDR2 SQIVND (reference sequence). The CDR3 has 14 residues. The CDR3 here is CASSTVGGDQPQHF. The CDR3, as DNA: TGTGCCAGTAGTACGGTGGGGGGGGACCAGCCCCAGCATTTT.

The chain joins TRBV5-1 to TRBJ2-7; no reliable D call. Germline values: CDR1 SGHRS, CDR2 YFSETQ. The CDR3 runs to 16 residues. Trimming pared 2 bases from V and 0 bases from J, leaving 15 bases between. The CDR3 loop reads CASSFWPNTHSYEQYF. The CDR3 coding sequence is TGCGCCAGCAGCTTCTGGCCCAATACCCACTCCTACGAGCAGTACTTC.

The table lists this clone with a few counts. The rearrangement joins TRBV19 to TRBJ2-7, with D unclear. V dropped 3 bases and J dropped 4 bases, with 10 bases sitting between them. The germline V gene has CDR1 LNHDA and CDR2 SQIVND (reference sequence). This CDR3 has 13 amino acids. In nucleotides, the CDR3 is TGTGCCAGTAGTATCAACATCAGGTACGAGCAGTACTTC. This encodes CASSINIRYEQYF. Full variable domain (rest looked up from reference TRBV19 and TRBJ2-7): DGGITQSPKYLFRKEGQNVTLSCEQNLNHDAMYWYRQDPGQGLRLIYYSQIVNDFQKGDIAEGYSVSREKKESFPLTVTSAQKNPTAFYLCASSINIRYEQYFGPGTRLTVT.

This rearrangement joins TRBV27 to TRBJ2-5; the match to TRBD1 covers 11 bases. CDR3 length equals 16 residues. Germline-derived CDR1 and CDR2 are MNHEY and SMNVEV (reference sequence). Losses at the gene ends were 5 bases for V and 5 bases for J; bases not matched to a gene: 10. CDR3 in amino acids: CASSAGQGARYETQYF. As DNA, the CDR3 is TGTGCCAGCAGTGCCGGACAGGGGGCGCGGTATGAGACCCAGTACTTC.

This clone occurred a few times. In nucleotides, the CDR3 is TGTGCCAGCAGCTTGGTTGGGACAGGACACAATGAGCAGTTCTTC. It codes for CASSLVGTGHNEQFF. The rearrangement links TRBV5-6 to TRBJ2-1; the match to TRBD1 covers 8 bases. CDR3 length: 15 residues. With 0 bases clipped from V and 5 bases from J, the junction kept 4 bases outside the gene matches. Germline lookup yields CDR1 SGHDT and CDR2 YYEEEE.

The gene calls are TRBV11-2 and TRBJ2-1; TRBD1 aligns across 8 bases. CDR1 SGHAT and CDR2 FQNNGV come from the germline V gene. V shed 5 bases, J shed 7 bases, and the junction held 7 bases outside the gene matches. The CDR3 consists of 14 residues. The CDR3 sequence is CASSPRTGWNEQFF. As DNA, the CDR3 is TGTGCCAGCAGCCCGAGGACAGGGTGGAATGAGCAGTTCTTC.

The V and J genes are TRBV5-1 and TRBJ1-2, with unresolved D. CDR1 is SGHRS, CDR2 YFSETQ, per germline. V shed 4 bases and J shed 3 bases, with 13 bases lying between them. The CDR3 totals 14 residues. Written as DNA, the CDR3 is TGCGCCAGCAGCCCCAAGACAAGAGACTATGGCTACACCTTC. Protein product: CASSPKTRDYGYTF.

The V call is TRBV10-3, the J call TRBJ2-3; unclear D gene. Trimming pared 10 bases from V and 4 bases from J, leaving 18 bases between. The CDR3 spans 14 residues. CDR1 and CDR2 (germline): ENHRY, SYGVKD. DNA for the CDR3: TGTGCCAGCCGCGGATTGATTAGGTCAGATACGCAGTATTTT. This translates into CASRGLIRSDTQYF.

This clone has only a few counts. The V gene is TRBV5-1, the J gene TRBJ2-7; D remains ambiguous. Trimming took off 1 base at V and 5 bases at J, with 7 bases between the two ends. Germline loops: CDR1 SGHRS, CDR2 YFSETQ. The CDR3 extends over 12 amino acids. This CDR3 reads CASSLNSNEQYF. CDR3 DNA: TGCGCCAGCAGCTTGAACAGCAACGAGCAGTACTTC.

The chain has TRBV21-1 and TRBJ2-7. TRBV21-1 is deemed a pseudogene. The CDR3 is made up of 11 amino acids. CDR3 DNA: TGTGCCAGCAGCACCCCCCACGAGCAGTACTTC. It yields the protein CASSTPHEQYF.

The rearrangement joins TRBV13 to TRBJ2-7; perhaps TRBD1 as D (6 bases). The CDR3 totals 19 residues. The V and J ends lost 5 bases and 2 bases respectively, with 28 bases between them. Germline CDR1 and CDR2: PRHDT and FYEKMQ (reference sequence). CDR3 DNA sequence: TGTGCCAGCAGCGGACGAAAGGGGGTACAGGGCGAAGAGACCTACGAGCAGTACTTC. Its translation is CASSGRKGVQGEETYEQYF. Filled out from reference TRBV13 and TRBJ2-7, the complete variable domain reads AAGVIQSPRHLIKEKRETATLKCYPIPRHDTVYWYQQGPGQDPQFLISFYEKMQSDKGSIPDRFSAQQFSDYHSELNMSSLELGDSALYFCASSGRKGVQGEETYEQYFGPGTRLTVT.

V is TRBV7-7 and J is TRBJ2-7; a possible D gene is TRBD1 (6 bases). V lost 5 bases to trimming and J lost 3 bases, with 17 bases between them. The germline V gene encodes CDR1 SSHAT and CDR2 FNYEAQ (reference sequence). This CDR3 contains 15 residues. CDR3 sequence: CASSGPGQSGYEQYF. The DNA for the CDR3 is TGTGCCAGCAGCGGACCGGGACAAAGTGGCTACGAGCAGTACTTC.

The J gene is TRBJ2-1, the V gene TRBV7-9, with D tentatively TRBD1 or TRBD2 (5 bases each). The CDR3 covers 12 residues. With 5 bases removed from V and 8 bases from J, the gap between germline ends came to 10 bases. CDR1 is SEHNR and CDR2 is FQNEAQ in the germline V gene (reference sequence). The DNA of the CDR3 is TGTGCCAGCAGCCCCCGGGGCGATGAGCAGTTCTTC. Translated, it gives CASSPRGDEQFF.

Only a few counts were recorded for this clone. CDR3 nucleotides: TGCCCCTCTATCTTCTCCTTAGGGACAGGGAATTCACCCCTCCACTTT. This sequence encodes CPSIFSLGTGNSPLHF. V usage is TRBV29-1 and J usage is TRBJ1-6, with TRBD1 identical over 9 bases. The germline V gene encodes CDR1 SQVTM and CDR2 ANQGSEA. The length of the CDR3 is 16 residues. Variable domain in full (rest from reference TRBV29-1 and TRBJ1-6): SAVISQKPSRDICQRGTSLTIQCQVDSQVTMMFWYRQQPGQSLTLIATANQGSEATYESGFVIDKFPISRPNLTFSTLTVSNMSPEDSSIYLCPSIFSLGTGNSPLHFGNGTRLTVT.

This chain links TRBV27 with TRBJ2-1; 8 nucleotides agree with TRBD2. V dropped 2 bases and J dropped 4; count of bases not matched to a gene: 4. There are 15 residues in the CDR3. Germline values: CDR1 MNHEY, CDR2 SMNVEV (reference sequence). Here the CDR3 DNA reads TGTGCCAGCAGTTTAGGTCGGGGGGGATACAATGAGCAGTTCTTC. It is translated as CASSLGRGGYNEQFF.

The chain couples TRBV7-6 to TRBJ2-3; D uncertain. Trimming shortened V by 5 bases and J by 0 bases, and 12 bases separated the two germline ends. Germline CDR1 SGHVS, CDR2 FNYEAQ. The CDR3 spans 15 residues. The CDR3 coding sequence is TGTGCCAGCAGCCCCCGTGGCACTAGCACAGATACGCAGTATTTT. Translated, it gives CASSPRGTSTDTQYF.